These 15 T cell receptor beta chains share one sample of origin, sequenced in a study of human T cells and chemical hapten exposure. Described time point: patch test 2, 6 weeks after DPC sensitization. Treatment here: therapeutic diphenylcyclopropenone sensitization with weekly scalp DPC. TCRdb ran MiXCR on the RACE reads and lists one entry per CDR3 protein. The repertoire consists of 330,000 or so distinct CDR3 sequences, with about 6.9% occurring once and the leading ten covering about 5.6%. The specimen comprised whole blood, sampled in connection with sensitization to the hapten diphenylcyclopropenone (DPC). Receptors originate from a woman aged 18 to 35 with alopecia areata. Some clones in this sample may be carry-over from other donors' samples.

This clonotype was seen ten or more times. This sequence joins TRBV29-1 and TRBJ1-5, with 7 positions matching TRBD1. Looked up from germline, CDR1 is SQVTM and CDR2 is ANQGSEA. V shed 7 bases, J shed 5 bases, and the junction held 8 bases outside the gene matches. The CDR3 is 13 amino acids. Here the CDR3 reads CSEPGQIDQPQHF. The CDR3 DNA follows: TGCAGCGAACCGGGACAGATTGATCAGCCCCAGCATTTT.

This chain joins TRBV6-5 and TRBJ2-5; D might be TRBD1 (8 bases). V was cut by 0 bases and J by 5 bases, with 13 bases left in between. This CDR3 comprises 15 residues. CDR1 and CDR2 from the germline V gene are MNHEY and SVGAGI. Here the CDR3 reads CASSYSNRGGETQYF. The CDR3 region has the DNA TGTGCCAGCAGTTACTCGAACAGGGGGGGGGAGACCCAGTACTTC.

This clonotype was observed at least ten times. In DNA, the CDR3 is TGTGCCAGCAGGGGACTAGTAAGACCGGGGGAGCAGTACTTC. Its protein product is CASRGLVRPGEQYF. This chain joins TRBV27 and TRBJ2-7; 8 nucleotides line up with TRBD2. The CDR3 is 14 amino acids. V gave up 6 bases and J gave up 7 bases; unmatched junction bases: 11. CDR1 and CDR2 (germline): MNHEY, SMNVEV (reference sequence).

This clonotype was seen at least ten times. The CDR3 DNA reads as TGTGCCAGCAGTTTATCTGCAAATCAGCCCCAGCATTTT. As protein: CASSLSANQPQHF. The rearrangement uses TRBV12-3 or TRBV12-4 and TRBJ1-5; D call uncertain. The CDR3 is made up of 13 amino acids. V lost 2 bases and J lost 4, with 6 bases in between.

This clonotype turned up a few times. The CDR3 reads CASSQVASEAQETQYF. For the CDR3, the DNA is TGTGCCAGCAGCCAAGTGGCCAGCGAGGCCCAAGAGACCCAGTACTTC. The rearrangement uses TRBV4-2 and TRBJ2-5; no definite D call. This CDR3 has 16 amino acids. V shed 1 base and J shed 1 base, with 13 bases lying between them. From germline, CDR1 is LGHNA and CDR2 YNFKEQ.

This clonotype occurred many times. DNA for the CDR3: TGTGCCAGCAGCTTGTATCGGGGCAATCAGCCCCAGCATTTT. This translates into CASSLYRGNQPQHF. The chain links TRBV5-6 to TRBJ1-5; no clear D. The CDR3 spans 14 residues. V shed 1 base and J shed 2 bases, with 7 bases lying between them. Per germline, CDR1 SGHDT and CDR2 YYEEEE.

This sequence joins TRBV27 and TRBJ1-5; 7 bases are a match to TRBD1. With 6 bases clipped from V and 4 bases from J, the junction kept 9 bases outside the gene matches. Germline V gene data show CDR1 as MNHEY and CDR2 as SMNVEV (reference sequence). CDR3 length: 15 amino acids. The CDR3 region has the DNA TGTGCCAGCAGCCGCGGGACAGCCTGGAATCAGCCCCAGCATTTT. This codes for CASSRGTAWNQPQHF.

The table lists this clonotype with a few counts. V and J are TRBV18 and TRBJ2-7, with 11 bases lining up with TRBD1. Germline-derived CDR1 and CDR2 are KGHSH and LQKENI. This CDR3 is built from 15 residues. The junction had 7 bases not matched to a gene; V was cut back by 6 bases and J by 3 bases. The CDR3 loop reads CASSSPGQGVYEQYF. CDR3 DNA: TGTGCCAGCTCGTCACCGGGACAGGGGGTCTACGAGCAGTACTTC.

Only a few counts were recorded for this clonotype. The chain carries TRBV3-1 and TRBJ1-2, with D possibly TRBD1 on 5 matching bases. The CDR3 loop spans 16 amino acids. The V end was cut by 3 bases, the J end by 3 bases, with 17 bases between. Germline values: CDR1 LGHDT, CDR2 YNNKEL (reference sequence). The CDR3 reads CASSQAGTQNYYGYTF. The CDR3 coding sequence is TGTGCCAGCAGCCAGGCCGGGACTCAAAACTACTATGGCTACACCTTC. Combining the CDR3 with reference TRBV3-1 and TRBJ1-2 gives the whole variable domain DTAVSQTPKYLVTQMGNDKSIKCEQNLGHDTMYWYKQDSKKFLKIMFSYNNKELIINETVPNRFSPKSPDKAHLNLHINSLELGDSAVYFCASSQAGTQNYYGYTFGSGTRLTVV.

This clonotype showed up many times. CDR3 region: CASGLVTGRPHYGYTF. The CDR3 coding sequence is TGTGCTAGTGGTTTGGTCACAGGGAGGCCCCACTATGGCTACACCTTC. The chain combines TRBV12-5 with TRBJ1-2; weak D call: TRBD1 (6 bases). The CDR3 has 16 amino acids. The germline V and J ends were trimmed by 0 bases and 3 bases, with 14 bases remaining between them. Looked up from germline, CDR1 is LGHNT and CDR2 is FRNRAP.

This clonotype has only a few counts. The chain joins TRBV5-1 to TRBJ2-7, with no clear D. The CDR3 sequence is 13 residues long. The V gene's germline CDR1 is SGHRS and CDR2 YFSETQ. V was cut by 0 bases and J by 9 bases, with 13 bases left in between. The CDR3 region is CASSLGRNPGQYF. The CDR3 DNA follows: TGCGCCAGCAGCTTGGGACGGAACCCCGGGCAGTACTTC.

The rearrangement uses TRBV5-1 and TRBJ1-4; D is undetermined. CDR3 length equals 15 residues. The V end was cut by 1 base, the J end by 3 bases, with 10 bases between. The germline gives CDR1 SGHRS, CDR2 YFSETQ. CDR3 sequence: CASSLSGWANEKLFF. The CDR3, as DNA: TGCGCCAGCAGCTTGTCAGGCTGGGCTAATGAAAAACTGTTTTTT.

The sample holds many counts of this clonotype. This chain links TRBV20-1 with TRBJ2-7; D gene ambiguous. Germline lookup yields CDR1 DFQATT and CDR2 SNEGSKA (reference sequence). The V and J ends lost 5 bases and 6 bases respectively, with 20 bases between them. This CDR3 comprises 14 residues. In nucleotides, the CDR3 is TGCAGTGCTCAGAGGAGAGGTGTGGGCGGCGAGCAGTACTTC. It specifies CSAQRRGVGGEQYF.

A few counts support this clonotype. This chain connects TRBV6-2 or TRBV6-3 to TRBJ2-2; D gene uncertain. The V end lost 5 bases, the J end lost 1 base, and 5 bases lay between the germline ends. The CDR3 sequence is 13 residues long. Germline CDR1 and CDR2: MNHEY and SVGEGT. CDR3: CASSRLNTGELFF. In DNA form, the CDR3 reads TGTGCCAGCAGTCGGCTGAACACCGGGGAGCTGTTTTTT.

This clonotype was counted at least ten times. The CDR3 DNA reads as TGCGCCAGCAGCTTGGGGGCCGGATTAAATCAGCCCCAGCATTTT. Protein: CASSLGAGLNQPQHF. The chain joins TRBV5-1 to TRBJ1-5; D is undetermined. The germline gives CDR1 SGHRS, CDR2 YFSETQ. This CDR3 spans 15 amino acids. V lost 0 bases, J lost 4 bases, and 11 bases lay in between.